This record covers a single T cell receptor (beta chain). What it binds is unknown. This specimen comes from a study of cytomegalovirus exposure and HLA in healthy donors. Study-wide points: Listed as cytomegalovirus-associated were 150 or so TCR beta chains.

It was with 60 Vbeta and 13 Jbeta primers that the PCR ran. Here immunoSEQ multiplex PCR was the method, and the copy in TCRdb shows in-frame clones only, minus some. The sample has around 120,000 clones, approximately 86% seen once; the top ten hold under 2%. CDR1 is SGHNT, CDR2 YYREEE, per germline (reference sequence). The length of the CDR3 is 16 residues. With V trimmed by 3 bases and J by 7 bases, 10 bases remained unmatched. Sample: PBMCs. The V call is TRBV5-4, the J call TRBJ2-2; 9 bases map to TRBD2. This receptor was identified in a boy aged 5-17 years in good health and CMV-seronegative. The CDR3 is CASSYNSGSYVGELFF. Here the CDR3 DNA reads TGTGCCAGCAGCTATAATAGCGGGAGTTATGTCGGGGAGCTGTTTTTT.